This T cell receptor (beta chain) was found in a study of long-term antiretroviral therapy in people with HIV. Concerning this clone itself: The antigen remains undetermined.

Regarding the study as a whole: Documentation of ART adherence, viral resistance or therapy changes was absent.

Two or more post-ART PBMC samples, plus at least one pre-ART sample, were available for each donor. It was in the United States that all participants with HIV were treated. The CDR3 consists of 16 residues. V was clipped by 7 bases and J by 7 bases; unmatched bases: 16. CDR1 is LNHDA and CDR2 is SQIVND in the germline V gene (reference sequence). They ran version v3.0 of the immunoSEQ assay at survey level. Sequencing was performed with immunoSEQ multiplex PCR; in TCRdb, only in-frame clones are kept and a portion is missing. The sample shows around 20,000 clones, approximately 84% of them seen only once.

The chain employs TRBV19 and TRBJ1-5, with TRBD1 matching 7 bases. This TCR was recovered from a man aged 18 to 30 with HIV. The material was unsorted PBMCs, obtained 0.9 years after starting antiretroviral therapy. The CDR3 loop is CASTPRQGREGQPQHF. CDR3 in DNA: TGTGCCAGTACCCCCAGACAGGGCAGGGAGGGGCAGCCCCAGCATTTT.